One sample yielded the 14 T cell receptor beta chains listed below, sequenced in a study of T cells in Graves' hyperthyroidism and ophthalmopathy. Amplification of TCR beta CDR3 regions was performed using RNA transcripts as template. With the HTBI primer set, the TCR CDR3 went through a first round of RT-PCR. TCRdb recomputed calls from the multiplex PCR reads with MiXCR, one row per CDR3 protein. The sample includes around 500,000 distinct CDR3 sequences, 14% of them seen just once. Sequencing was done on a sample of blood. The receptors stem from a woman in her thirties or forties with Graves' hyperthyroidism.

This clonotype was counted ten times or more. J is TRBJ2-7 and V is TRBV28; the D is unclear. V lost 3 bases to trimming and J lost 9 bases, with 12 bases between them. Looked up from germline, CDR1 is MDHEN and CDR2 is SYDVKM. This CDR3 spans 12 amino acids. The CDR3 spells CASSLVPSAQYF. The CDR3 nucleotides are TGTGCCAGCAGTTTGGTCCCATCAGCGCAGTACTTC.

This clonotype was picked up a small number of times. A much larger clone differs by one base, so this may be a read error. The chain joins TRBV30 to TRBJ1-5, with TRBD1 matching over 8 bases. Germline values: CDR1 GTSNPN, CDR2 SVGIG (reference sequence). The CDR3 length is 13 residues. J lost 3 bases, V lost 5 bases, and 3 bases had no gene match. The DNA of the CDR3 is TGTGCCTGGTCAGGGGGCAACAATCAGCCCCAGCATTTT. Its translation is CAWSGGNNQPQHF.

For this clonotype: With a much larger clone just one base away, this may be a read error. This chain uses TRBV28 with TRBJ2-7; maybe TRBD1 (6 bases). This CDR3 has 14 amino acids. The V gene lost 1 base and the J gene lost 6 bases, with 13 bases spanning the gap. Germline values: CDR1 MDHEN, CDR2 SYDVKM. DNA of the CDR3: TGTGCCAGCAGTTTATCAGGGGCATGGGGCGAGCAGTACTTC. This translates into CASSLSGAWGEQYF.

Worth noting for this clonotype: Since a much larger clone is just one base distant, this may be a read error. The chain joins TRBV9 to TRBJ2-3; D unclear. Trimming pared 0 bases from V and 2 bases from J, leaving 13 bases between. Germline V lookup: CDR1 SGDLS, CDR2 YYNGEE. The CDR3 contains 16 residues. This CDR3 reads CASSVVGMMTTDTQYF. DNA of the CDR3: TGTGCCAGCAGCGTAGTAGGAATGATGACCACAGATACGCAGTATTTT. Filled out from reference TRBV9 and TRBJ2-3, the complete variable domain reads DSGVTQTPKHLITATGQRVTLRCSPRSGDLSVYWYQQSLDQGLQFLIQYYNGEERAKGNILERFSAQQFPDLHSELNLSSLELGDSALYFCASSVVGMMTTDTQYFGPGTRLTVL.

This clonotype was found many times. J is TRBJ2-3 and V is TRBV7-3; D perhaps matches TRBD2 (6 bases). Trimming removed 2 bases at V and 1 base at J, with 10 bases between. CDR1 and CDR2 (germline): SGHTA, FQGTGA. The CDR3 contains 15 residues. CDR3 residues: CASSLRGRGTDTQYF. The CDR3 DNA sequence: TGTGCCAGCAGCTTACGGGGGAGAGGCACAGATACGCAGTATTTT.

This chain connects TRBV24-1 to TRBJ2-1; D gene uncertain. The CDR3 runs 14 residues. With 3 bases removed from V and 7 bases from J, the gap between germline ends came to 12 bases. Looked up from germline, CDR1 is KGHDR and CDR2 is SFDVKD. The CDR3 spells CATSDRTLMNEQFF. For the CDR3, the DNA is TGTGCCACCAGTGATCGGACCTTAATGAATGAGCAGTTCTTC.

This clonotype has more than one count but fewer than ten. V usage is TRBV6-9 and J usage is TRBJ1-5; TRBD1 matches 9 bases. V trimming: 10 bases; J trimming: 6 bases; junction bases outside the gene matches: 4. The CDR3 is made up of 12 amino acids. Per germline, CDR1 MNHGY and CDR2 SVAAGI. DNA of the CDR3: TGTGCCACCACAGGGGGCAGTCAGCCCCAGCATTTT. It yields the protein CATTGGSQPQHF.

Ten or more counts support this clonotype. This sequence joins TRBV20-1 and TRBJ1-2; 8 bases map to TRBD1. CDR1 DFQATT and CDR2 SNEGSKA come from the germline V gene (reference sequence). There are 14 residues in the CDR3. With V trimmed by 1 base and J by 5 bases, 6 bases remained unmatched. The CDR3 nucleotides are TGCAGTGCTAGAGGACAGGGGTGGTCTTATGGCTACACCTTC. It yields the protein CSARGQGWSYGYTF.

This clonotype came up many times. V is TRBV11-3 and J is TRBJ2-1; D gene uncertain. Germline-derived CDR1 and CDR2 are SGHNT and YENEEA. Trimming left V 2 bases short and J 0 bases short, with 8 bases between. This CDR3 has 15 amino acids. The CDR3 protein is CASSLTRLSYNEQFF. The CDR3 DNA reads as TGTGCCAGCAGCTTAACGCGCCTCTCCTACAATGAGCAGTTCTTC.

This clonotype occurred many times. The rearrangement joins TRBV3-1 to TRBJ1-2; 12 nucleotides match TRBD1. With 4 bases clipped from V and 7 bases from J, the junction kept 10 bases outside the gene matches. Germline CDR1 reads LGHDT; CDR2 reads YNNKEL (reference sequence). This CDR3 comprises 16 residues. CDR3 nucleotide sequence: TGTGCCAGCAGCCCATCCACCGGGACAGGGGGCGTTGGCTACACCTTC. Its protein product is CASSPSTGTGGVGYTF. Together with reference TRBV3-1 and TRBJ1-2, the CDR3 gives the full variable domain: DTAVSQTPKYLVTQMGNDKSIKCEQNLGHDTMYWYKQDSKKFLKIMFSYNNKELIINETVPNRFSPKSPDKAHLNLHINSLELGDSAVYFCASSPSTGTGGVGYTFGSGTRLTVV.

This clonotype was observed many times. The gene calls are TRBV29-1 and TRBJ2-3; the match to TRBD1 covers 9 bases. CDR3 length equals 13 residues. The germline CDR1 and CDR2 sequences are SQVTM and ANQGSEA. V gave up 7 bases and J gave up 3 bases; unmatched junction bases: 5. In DNA form, the CDR3 reads TGCAGCGCACCGACAGGGGGGACAGATACGCAGTATTTT. It encodes CSAPTGGTDTQYF.

This clonotype showed up many times. The chain couples TRBV3-1 to TRBJ2-5; the D gene is possibly TRBD2 (6 bases). This CDR3 region has 15 residues. Germline CDR1 reads LGHDT; CDR2 reads YNNKEL (reference sequence). The V end was cut by 4 bases, the J end by 3 bases, with 15 bases between. CDR3 residues: CASSPRLTGEETQYF. The CDR3 bases are TGTGCCAGCAGCCCGCGGCTAACGGGGGAAGAGACCCAGTACTTC.

As for this clonotype: A much bigger clone sits one base away, suggesting this may be a read error. This sequence joins TRBV7-9 and TRBJ2-7; D perhaps matches TRBD1 (6 bases). CDR1 is SEHNR, CDR2 FQNEAQ, per germline (reference sequence). The CDR3 extends over 13 amino acids. The CDR3: CASSPLQGHERYF. The CDR3 coding sequence is TGTGCCAGCAGCCCACTACAGGGTCACGAGCGGTACTTC.

This clonotype was seen at least ten times. Here the CDR3 DNA reads TGCAGTGCCCCAAGGGGGGGGGACTCGGGCGAGCAGTACTTC. It yields the protein CSAPRGGDSGEQYF. V gene TRBV20-1 combines with J gene TRBJ2-7, with a tentative D call TRBD2 (7 bases). V lost 6 bases and J lost 6, with 21 bases in between. This CDR3 comprises 14 residues. CDR1 DFQATT and CDR2 SNEGSKA come from the germline V gene (reference sequence).